The clone carrying this TCR beta chain was observed a few times. The antigen is undetermined. Every bit of the isolated RNA underwent reverse transcription, so sequencing read expressed TCRB transcripts. Sequencing used immunoSEQ multiplex PCR; TCRdb keeps in-frame clones, though not all of them. The data hold hundreds of thousands of clones, with about 29% observed a single time. The data stem from a study of beta chain features in type 1 diabetes. General study findings and limits: People with Type 1 diabetes carried modestly yet significantly shorter TCRB CDR3s in all four CD4+ subsets.

Germline V gene data show CDR1 as SEHNR and CDR2 as FQNEAQ (reference sequence). CDR3 size: 15 residues. Trimming shortened V by 2 bases and J by 0 bases, and 11 bases separated the two germline ends. The sequencing sample was made of naive CD4+ T cells from blood. The chain uses TRBV7-9 and TRBJ2-7; tentative D call: TRBD1 (5 bases). The origin of this receptor is a man younger than 35 in good health. CDR3 sequence reads: CASSLRQRSSYEQYF. CDR3 DNA sequence: TGTGCCAGCAGCTTACGACAGAGAAGCTCCTACGAGCAGTACTTC.